Reported below is one TCR beta chain. Antigen: not known. The data are from a study of cytomegalovirus exposure and HLA in healthy donors. Study-level results: Subsequent analysis of the approximately 130 validation repertoires found a tendency for first-cohort TCR clusters to co-occur.

There are 15 residues in the CDR3. V was clipped by 1 base and J by 3 bases, with 12 bases between them. The V gene's germline CDR1 is LNHDA and CDR2 SQIVND (reference sequence). Using immunoSEQ multiplex PCR, the repertoire was profiled, and TCRdb retains in-frame clones only, with some absent. Found here are about 98,000 clones, around 85% of them singletons; the top ten hold roughly 4.3%. The specimen sequenced was PBMCs. The source is a woman in her thirties in good health and CMV-seronegative. This chain links TRBV19 with TRBJ1-2; tentative D call: TRBD1 (5 bases). The CDR3 loop reads CASSIVRGGDYGYTF. In nucleotides, the CDR3 is TGTGCCAGTAGTATAGTACGCGGAGGGGACTATGGCTACACCTTC. The variable domain in full, with the rest retrieved from reference TRBV19 and TRBJ1-2, is DGGITQSPKYLFRKEGQNVTLSCEQNLNHDAMYWYRQDPGQGLRLIYYSQIVNDFQKGDIAEGYSVSREKKESFPLTVTSAQKNPTAFYLCASSIVRGGDYGYTFGSGTRLTVV.